This record covers a single T cell receptor beta chain. Its antigen is still unknown. Germline V lookup: CDR1 SGDLS, CDR2 YYNGEE. This CDR3 contains 14 residues. The ends were cut back, 3 bases at V and 1 base at J, with 10 bases in the middle. The data belong to a study of cytomegalovirus exposure and HLA in healthy donors. 13 Jbeta primers and 60 Vbeta primers were used for the PCR. Sequenced by immunoSEQ multiplex PCR; TCRdb stores in-frame clones only, minus some. The sample consists of some 87,000 clones, roughly 84% of them appearing once. Study-wide results and limits: Later analysis showed TCR association rates varying by HLA locus, highest for DRB1 and lowest for HLA-C. In terms of immune exposure information, only CMV serostatus was available. Cytomegalovirus association was listed for 164 TCR beta chains.

The donors comprised healthy bone marrow donors. This clonotype was sampled from a man younger than 40 in good health and CMV-seronegative. Source material: PBMCs. The chain recombines TRBV9 with TRBJ2-5; D is perhaps TRBD2 (6 bases). CDR3 region: CASSARGSQETQYF. In nucleotides, the CDR3 is TGTGCCAGCAGCGCGCGGGGATCCCAAGAGACCCAGTACTTC. The full variable domain, in which reference TRBV9 and TRBJ2-5 provide the parts outside the CDR3, is DSGVTQTPKHLITATGQRVTLRCSPRSGDLSVYWYQQSLDQGLQFLIQYYNGEERAKGNILERFSAQQFPDLHSELNLSSLELGDSALYFCASSARGSQETQYFGPGTRLLVL.